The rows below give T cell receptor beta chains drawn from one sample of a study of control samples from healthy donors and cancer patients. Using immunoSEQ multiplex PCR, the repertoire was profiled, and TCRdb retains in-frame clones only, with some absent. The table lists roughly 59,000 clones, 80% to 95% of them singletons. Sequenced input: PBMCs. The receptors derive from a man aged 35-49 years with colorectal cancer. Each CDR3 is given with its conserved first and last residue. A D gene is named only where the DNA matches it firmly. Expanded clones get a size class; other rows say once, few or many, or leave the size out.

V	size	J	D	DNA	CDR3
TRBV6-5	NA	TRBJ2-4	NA	TGTGCCGTCTGGGGAAGAAACATTCAGTACTTC	CAVWGRNIQYF
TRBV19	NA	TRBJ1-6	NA	TGTGCCAGTAGTGAAGCTAGGGGGGGCGCGCACGGTTCACCCCTCCACTTT	CASSEARGGAHGSPLHF
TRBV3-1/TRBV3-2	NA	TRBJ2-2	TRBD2	TGTGCCAGCAGCCTCGCGCGGGGGACTAACACCGGGGAGCTGTTTTTT	CASSLARGTNTGELFF
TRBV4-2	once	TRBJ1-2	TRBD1	TGTGCCAGCAGCCACGCAGAGACAGGGGAGCGGAGCTATGGCTACACCTTC	CASSHAETGERSYGYTF
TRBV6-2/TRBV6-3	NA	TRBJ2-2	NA	TGTGCCAGCAGTTACTGGGGGCAGGGCACCGGGGAGCTGTTTTTT	CASSYWGQGTGELFF
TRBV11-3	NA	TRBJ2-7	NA	TGTGCCAGCAGGGGGGAGGACGTTCAGAACGAGCAGTACTTC	CASRGEDVQNEQYF
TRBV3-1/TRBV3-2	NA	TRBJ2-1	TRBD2	TGTGCCAGCAGCCATAGCGGGGGGGGTCACAATGAGCAGTTCTTC	CASSHSGGGHNEQFF
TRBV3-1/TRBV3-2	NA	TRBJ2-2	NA	TGTGCCAGCAGCCAATGGGACCTGGGGGTGACCGGGGAGCTGTTTTTT	CASSQWDLGVTGELFF
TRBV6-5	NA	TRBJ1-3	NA	TGTGCCAGCAGTTACTCGGGGGGGAAGGGAAACACCATATATTTT	CASSYSGGKGNTIYF
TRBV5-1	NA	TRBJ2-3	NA	TGCGCCAGCAGCTTCCGACAGGAGAACACAGATACGCAGTATTTT	CASSFRQENTDTQYF
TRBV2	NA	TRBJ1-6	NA	TGTGCTACTAGCAGTGGAGGGGCCAATTCACCCCTCCACTTT	CATSSGGANSPLHF
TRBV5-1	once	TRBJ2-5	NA	TGCGCCAGCAGCCGCGGGACAGTCCAAGAGACCCAGTACTTC	CASSRGTVQETQYF
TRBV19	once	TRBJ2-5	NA	TGTGCCAGTAGTAAGGCAGGGGTTCGGGAGACCCAGTACTTC	CASSKAGVRETQYF
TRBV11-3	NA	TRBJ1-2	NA	TGTGCCAGCAGCTTCGCAGGGTACTATGGCTACACCTTC	CASSFAGYYGYTF
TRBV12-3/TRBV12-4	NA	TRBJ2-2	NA	TGTGCCAGCAGCCATCGGGGGTGGGAGCTGTTTTTT	CASSHRGWELFF
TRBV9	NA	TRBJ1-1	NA	TGTGCCAGCAGTTATAACAGGGATGGGGACACTGAAGCTTTCTTT	CASSYNRDGDTEAFF
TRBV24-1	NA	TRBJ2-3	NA	TGTGCCACCAGTGATCTAGAGAGAGGTACGCAGTATTTT	CATSDLERGTQYF
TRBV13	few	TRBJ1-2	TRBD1	TGTGCCAGCAGCTTAGGGGACAGGGACCCTGGCTACACCTTC	CASSLGDRDPGYTF
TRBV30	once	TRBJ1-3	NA	TGTGCCTGGAGTCCGATGGGGGACACCATATATTTT	CAWSPMGDTIYF
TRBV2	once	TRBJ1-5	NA	TGTGCCAGCAGCCTCGGGGACATTGGCAATCAGCCCCAGCATTTT	CASSLGDIGNQPQHF
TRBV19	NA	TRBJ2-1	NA	TGTGCCAGTAGGCGGGAAGAATACAATGAGCAGTTCTTC	CASRREEYNEQFF
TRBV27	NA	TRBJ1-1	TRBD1	TGTGCCAGCAGTTTCAGGGGGCGAGCTTTCTTT	CASSFRGRAFF